The clone carrying this TCR beta chain appeared many times. Its antigen is still unknown. Amplification targeted the TCR beta CDR3 regions, with RNA transcripts as the source material. Second-round multiplex PCR followed a first-round RT-PCR using HTBI primers. Using its own MiXCR run on the multiplex PCR reads, TCRdb lists one record per CDR3 protein. The repertoire includes 1 million to 1.3 million distinct CDR3 sequences, about 38% of them detected once, and 8.5% to 14% sits in the top ten. This specimen belongs to a study of Graves' ophthalmopathy and Graves' hyperthyroidism. Study observations and caveats: Discriminating ophthalmopathy from stable hyperthyroidism, a 13-signature model attained a sensitivity of under 90% and a specificity of 81.08%.

The TCR comes from an adult man with Graves' hyperthyroidism. The sequencing input was peripheral blood or thyroid tissue (not recorded which).

The CDR3 DNA reads TGTGCCATCAGAGGGACAGGGGGCTCCGGGGAGCTGTTTTTT. Protein product: CAIRGTGGSGELFF. The V call is TRBV10-3, the J call TRBJ2-2; 12 positions match TRBD1. Per the germline V gene, CDR1 is ENHRY and CDR2 is SYGVKD. V trimming: 6 bases; J trimming: 6 bases; junction bases outside the gene matches: 2. The length of the CDR3 is 14 residues.